A selection of T cell receptor beta chains follows, all from one sample in a study of shared clonotypes between healthy human individuals. Some clones are missing from TCRdb's copy, which holds only in-frame ones; the method was immunoSEQ multiplex PCR. There are around 1.9 million clones in the sample; just under 95% occur only once, and about 1.6% lies in the top ten. Material: naive CD8+ T cells from PBMCs. These receptors were taken from a man between 18 and 35 years old in good health. Some clones in this sample may be carry-over from other donors' samples. The CDR3 runs from the conserved cysteine through the conserved F or W. The order of the fields is J gene, clone size, D gene, V gene, CDR3 protein, CDR3 DNA. The D gene is left open where the match is weak. Rows give clone size only sometimes, using once, few, many, or a class for an expanded clone.

>TRBJ2-7|.|.|TRBV18
CASSLTGTSNEQYF
TGTGCCAGCTCACTAACCGGGACATCGAACGAGCAGTACTTC
>TRBJ1-6|.|.|TRBV7-8
CASSLGGGGSPLHF
TGTGCCAGCAGCTTAGGAGGGGGAGGTTCACCCCTCCACTTT
>TRBJ2-2|.|.|TRBV27
CASSLSSGTVGYTGELFF
TGTGCCAGCAGTTTAAGTTCCGGGACGGTTGGATACACCGGGGAGCTGTTTTTT
>TRBJ2-5|.|.|TRBV5-6
CASSLATAGVETQYF
TGTGCCAGCAGCTTGGCCACAGCAGGGGTGGAGACCCAGTACTTC
>TRBJ1-2|.|TRBD1|TRBV7-9
CASSLKGGGVYYGYTF
TGTGCCAGCAGCTTAAAAGGGGGCGGGGTGTACTATGGCTACACCTTC
>TRBJ2-7|.|TRBD2|TRBV10-3
CAISEPGLAGNSYEQYF
TGTGCCATCAGTGAGCCGGGACTAGCGGGTAACTCCTACGAGCAGTACTTC
>TRBJ2-1|.|TRBD2|TRBV18
CASSPTSGDTYNEQFF
TGTGCCAGCTCACCGACTAGCGGGGACACCTACAATGAGCAGTTCTTC
>TRBJ2-5|.|.|TRBV10-2
CASSEGALYQETQYF
TGCGCCAGCAGTGAGGGGGCCCTGTACCAAGAGACCCAGTACTTC
>TRBJ1-2|.|.|TRBV19
CASSITGGGYGYTF
TGTGCCAGTAGTATAACCGGGGGAGGCTATGGCTACACCTTC
>TRBJ2-3|.|TRBD2|TRBV27
CASSLGTRAADTQYF
TGTGCCAGCAGCCTCGGGACTAGGGCAGCAGATACGCAGTATTTT
>TRBJ1-1|.|TRBD1|TRBV11-1
CASSLGQSEAFF
TGTGCCAGCAGCTTGGGACAGTCTGAAGCTTTCTTT
>TRBJ2-6|.|.|TRBV27
CASSTGGIGANVLTF
TGTGCCAGCAGCACGGGTGGAATTGGGGCCAACGTCCTGACTTTC
>TRBJ2-5|.|.|TRBV14
CASSQDFVGMRETQYF
TGTGCCAGCAGCCAAGATTTTGTGGGAATGAGGGAGACCCAGTACTTC
>TRBJ2-5|.|.|TRBV4-1
CASSQDWSKQETQYF
TGCGCCAGCAGCCAAGATTGGAGTAAACAAGAGACCCAGTACTTC
>TRBJ2-7|.|.|TRBV27
CASSWGSGTYYEQYF
TGTGCCAGCAGTTGGGGGTCAGGAACCTACTACGAGCAGTACTTC
>TRBJ2-7|.|TRBD2|TRBV13
CASSSRGGRAYEQYF
TGTGCCAGCAGCTCCAGAGGTGGGAGGGCCTACGAGCAGTACTTC
>TRBJ2-2|.|TRBD2|TRBV27
CASGTSPGELFF
TGTGCCAGCGGGACTAGCCCCGGGGAGCTGTTTTTT
>TRBJ1-4|.|TRBD1|TRBV6-6
CASSYPAGGDEKLFF
TGTGCCAGCAGTTACCCAGCAGGGGGGGATGAAAAACTGTTTTTT
>TRBJ2-4|.|.|TRBV7-2
CASSAIGGGGLKNIQYF
TGTGCCAGCAGCGCAATAGGTGGGGGAGGCCTCAAAAACATTCAGTACTTC
>TRBJ2-1|once|TRBD2|TRBV4-2
CASSVAGGAYNEQFF
TGTGCCAGCAGTGTAGCGGGAGGTGCCTACAATGAGCAGTTCTTC
>TRBJ2-7|.|.|TRBV27
CASSTPYEQYF
TGTGCCAGCAGTACTCCCTACGAGCAGTACTTC
>TRBJ1-5|.|.|TRBV19
CASSFRSNQPQHF
TGTGCCAGCTCCTTCCGGAGCAATCAGCCCCAGCATTTT
>TRBJ1-1|.|TRBD1|TRBV5-1
CASSVHDRDTEAFF
TGCGCCAGCAGCGTACACGACAGGGACACTGAAGCTTTCTTT
>TRBJ2-1|.|.|TRBV6-5
CASSSSDWDEQFF
TGTGCCAGCAGTAGCTCGGACTGGGATGAGCAGTTCTTC
>TRBJ1-1|.|TRBD1|TRBV7-3
CASSLNRGDTEAFF
TGTGCCAGCAGCTTAAACAGGGGCGACACTGAAGCTTTCTTT
>TRBJ2-1|.|.|TRBV5-1
CASSLVPGYEQFF
TGCGCCAGCAGCTTGGTTCCGGGCTATGAGCAGTTCTTC
>TRBJ1-2|.|.|TRBV28
CASSPMTGLYYGYTF
TGTGCCAGCAGTCCGATGACAGGACTTTACTATGGCTACACCTTC
>TRBJ1-4|.|TRBD1|TRBV27
CASSPDRGSGEKLFF
TGTGCCAGCAGTCCGGACAGGGGGTCGGGTGAAAAACTGTTTTTT
>TRBJ2-7|.|TRBD2|TRBV2
CASSDEGYWTSGKMAREQYF
TGTGCCAGCAGTGACGAGGGATACTGGACTAGCGGGAAAATGGCTCGCGAGCAGTACTTC
>TRBJ2-7|.|.|TRBV7-9
CASSFTQGHEQYF
TGTGCCAGCAGCTTCACACAGGGCCACGAGCAGTACTTC
>TRBJ2-7|once|.|TRBV11-2
CASSFELAYEQYF
TGTGCCAGCAGCTTTGAGCTGGCCTACGAGCAGTACTTC
>TRBJ2-1|.|TRBD2|TRBV27
CASNTRLAGTKYNEQFF
TGTGCCAGCAATACCAGATTAGCGGGAACTAAATACAATGAGCAGTTCTTC
>TRBJ1-4|once|TRBD1|TRBV27
CASRGDSLDSMFF
TGTGCCAGCCGGGGGGACAGCTTGGATTCAATGTTTTTT
>TRBJ2-2|.|.|TRBV29-1
CSVWVGGELFF
TGCAGCGTATGGGTTGGCGGGGAGCTGTTTTTT
>TRBJ2-7|.|TRBD2|TRBV9
CASSVEGTSVYEQYF
TGTGCCAGCAGCGTAGAAGGGACTAGCGTCTACGAGCAGTACTTC
>TRBJ2-5|.|TRBD1|TRBV19
CASSNSTGWKQETQYF
TGTGCCAGTAGCAACTCGACAGGGTGGAAGCAAGAGACCCAGTACTTC
>TRBJ2-1|once|TRBD2|TRBV28
CASSALAASSYNEQFF
TGTGCCAGCAGCGCTCTAGCGGCTAGCTCCTACAATGAGCAGTTCTTC
>TRBJ2-3|once|.|TRBV18
CASSPKTDSTDTQYF
TGTGCCAGCTCACCAAAGACGGATAGCACAGATACGCAGTATTTT
>TRBJ2-1|.|TRBD2|TRBV5-6
CASSFGLAVQEQFF
TGTGCCAGCAGCTTTGGTCTAGCGGTCCAGGAGCAGTTCTTC
>TRBJ2-1|.|.|TRBV6-1
CASSLLRNEQFF
TGTGCCAGCAGTTTGCTCCGCAATGAGCAGTTCTTC
>TRBJ2-3|.|TRBD2|TRBV10-3
CAVLAGDRDTQYF
TGTGCCGTTCTGGCGGGAGACCGGGATACGCAGTATTTT
>TRBJ2-7|once|TRBD2|TRBV9
CASSVGAGGSYEQYF
TGTGCCAGCAGCGTAGGAGCGGGAGGTTCCTACGAGCAGTACTTC
>TRBJ2-2|.|TRBD2|TRBV28
CASSPPGTSHITGELFF
TGTGCCAGCAGTCCTCCCGGGACTAGCCACATCACCGGGGAGCTGTTTTTT
>TRBJ2-3|.|.|TRBV2
CASTERARVLSTDTQYF
TGTGCCAGCACTGAACGGGCCAGGGTACTAAGCACAGATACGCAGTATTTT
>TRBJ2-7|.|.|TRBV11-2
CASSWGAEQYF
TGTGCCAGCAGCTGGGGAGCCGAGCAGTACTTC
>TRBJ2-1|.|TRBD2|TRBV11-2
CASRDPAGGYNEQFF
TGTGCCAGCAGGGACCCAGCGGGAGGCTACAATGAGCAGTTCTTC
>TRBJ2-4|.|.|TRBV4-3
CASSQVTGVAKNIQYF
TGCGCCAGCAGCCAAGTGACGGGAGTAGCCAAAAACATTCAGTACTTC
>TRBJ2-3|.|.|TRBV11-3
CASSPPPGDTQYF
TGTGCCAGCAGCCCGCCCCCGGGGGATACGCAGTATTTT
>TRBJ2-7|.|TRBD2|TRBV5-4
CASSWEVTSLRVEQYF
TGTGCCAGCAGCTGGGAGGTGACTAGCCTTCGGGTCGAGCAGTACTTC
>TRBJ2-7|.|.|TRBV9
CASSPGGSSYEQYF
TGTGCCAGCAGCCCTGGGGGCAGCTCCTACGAGCAGTACTTC
>TRBJ1-1|once|.|TRBV19
CASRTEFTEAFF
TGTGCCAGTAGGACGGAATTCACTGAAGCTTTCTTT
>TRBJ2-5|once|TRBD1|TRBV30
CAWKGTVEETQYF
TGTGCCTGGAAGGGGACAGTCGAAGAGACCCAGTACTTC